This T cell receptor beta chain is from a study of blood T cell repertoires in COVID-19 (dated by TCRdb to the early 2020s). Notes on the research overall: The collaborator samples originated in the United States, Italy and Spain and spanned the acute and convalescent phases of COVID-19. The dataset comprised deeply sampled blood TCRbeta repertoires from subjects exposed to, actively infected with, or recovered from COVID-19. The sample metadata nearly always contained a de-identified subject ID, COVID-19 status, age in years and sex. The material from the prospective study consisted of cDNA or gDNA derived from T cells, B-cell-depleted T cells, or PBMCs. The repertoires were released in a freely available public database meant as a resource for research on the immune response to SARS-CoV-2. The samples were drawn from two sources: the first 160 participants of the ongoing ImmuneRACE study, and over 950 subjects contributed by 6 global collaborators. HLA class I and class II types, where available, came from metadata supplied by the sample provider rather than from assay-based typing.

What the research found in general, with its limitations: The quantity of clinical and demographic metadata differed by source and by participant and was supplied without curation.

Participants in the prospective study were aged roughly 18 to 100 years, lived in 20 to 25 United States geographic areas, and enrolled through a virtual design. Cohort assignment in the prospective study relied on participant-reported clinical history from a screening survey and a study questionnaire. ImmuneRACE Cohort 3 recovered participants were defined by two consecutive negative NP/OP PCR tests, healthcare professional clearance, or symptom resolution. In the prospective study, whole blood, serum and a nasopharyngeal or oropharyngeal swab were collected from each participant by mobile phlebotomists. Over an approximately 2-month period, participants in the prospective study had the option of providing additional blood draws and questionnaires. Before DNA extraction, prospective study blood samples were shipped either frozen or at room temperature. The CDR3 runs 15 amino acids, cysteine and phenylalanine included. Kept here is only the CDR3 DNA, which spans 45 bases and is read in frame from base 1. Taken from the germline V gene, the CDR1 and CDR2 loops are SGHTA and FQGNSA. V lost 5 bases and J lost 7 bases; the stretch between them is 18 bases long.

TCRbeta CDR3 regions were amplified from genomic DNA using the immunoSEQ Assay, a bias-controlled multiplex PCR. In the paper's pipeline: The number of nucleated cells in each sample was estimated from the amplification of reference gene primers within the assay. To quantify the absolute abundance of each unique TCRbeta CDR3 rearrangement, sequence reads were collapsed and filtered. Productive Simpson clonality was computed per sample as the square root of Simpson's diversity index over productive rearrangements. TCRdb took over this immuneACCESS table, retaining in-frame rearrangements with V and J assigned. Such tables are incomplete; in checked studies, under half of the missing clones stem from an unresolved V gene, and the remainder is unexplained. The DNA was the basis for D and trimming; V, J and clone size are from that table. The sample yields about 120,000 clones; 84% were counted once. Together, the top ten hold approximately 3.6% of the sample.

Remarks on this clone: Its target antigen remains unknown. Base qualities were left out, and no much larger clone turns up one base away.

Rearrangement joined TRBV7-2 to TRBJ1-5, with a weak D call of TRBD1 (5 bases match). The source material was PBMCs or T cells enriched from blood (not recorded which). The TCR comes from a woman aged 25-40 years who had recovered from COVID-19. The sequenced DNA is TGTGCCAGCAGCCCCAGGGCAGGGAATTTACAGCCCCAGCATTTT. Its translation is CASSPRAGNLQPQHF.